These 2 T cell receptor beta chains originate from one sample sequenced in a study of patients and donors after allogeneic stem cell transplantation. TCRdb ran MiXCR on the RT-PCR reads and lists one entry per CDR3 protein. The sample lists roughly 200,000 distinct CDR3 sequences, around 40% occurring once. Source material: blood, either unsorted or a sorted T cell fraction (not recorded which). The source is a human donor who was either an allogeneic HSCT recipient or a stem cell or donor lymphocyte infusion donor (not recorded which). It is not recorded whose cells these are; they may come from a transplant donor.

This clonotype has a handful of counts. This chain uses TRBV9 with TRBJ1-2; D is uncertain. Trimming removed 4 bases at V and 1 base at J, with 14 bases between. Looked up from germline, CDR1 is SGDLS and CDR2 is YYNGEE. The CDR3 extends over 15 amino acids. Written as DNA, the CDR3 is TGTGCCAGCAGCCCCTCAGGAGGGCTTAACTATGGCTACACCTTC. Protein: CASSPSGGLNYGYTF.

CDR3 coding DNA: TGCAGTGCTAGAGCGAACGGCGGAGTCCAGCCCCAGCATTTT. It codes for CSARANGGVQPQHF. This chain connects TRBV20-1 to TRBJ1-5; D gene uncertain. The V gene lost 1 base and the J gene lost 7 bases, with 14 bases spanning the gap. The CDR3 is 14 amino acids. The germline CDR1 and CDR2 sequences are DFQATT and SNEGSKA (reference sequence).